The rows below give T cell receptor beta chains drawn from one sample of a study of T cells in localized non-small cell lung cancer. The data were produced by immunoSEQ multiplex PCR, yet TCRdb's version contains in-frame clones alone and is incomplete. The table has 70,000 to 75,000 clones, less than 85% seen once; the top ten hold 1% to 1.5%. Material: peripheral blood, obtained before any cancer treatment. The receptors derive from a female donor at least 60 years old with stage I lung adenocarcinoma. CDR3s include the opening cysteine and the closing phenylalanine or tryptophan. A D gene is named only where the DNA matches it firmly. Size tells how often a clone was seen (once, few, many) or the class of an expanded clone, and some rows leave it out.

D gene	V gene	clone size	J gene	CDR3 protein
-	TRBV5-1	-	TRBJ2-2	CASSSGQLNTGELFF
-	TRBV5-1	-	TRBJ2-3	CASRVSGDSTDAQYF
-	TRBV10-1	-	TRBJ2-1	CASSESWRGQFF
TRBD2	TRBV7-9	-	TRBJ2-2	CASSFSLAGYTGELFF
-	TRBV29-1	-	TRBJ1-2	CSVLEGRGYGYTF
TRBD1	TRBV28	once	TRBJ1-6	CASRHPGQNNSPLHF
-	TRBV5-5	once	TRBJ2-5	CASSLAVRRETQYF
-	TRBV28	-	TRBJ1-4	CASTPSLLREKLFF
TRBD1	TRBV11-2	once	TRBJ2-7	CATRGPLSSYEQYF
-	TRBV7-6	-	-	CASSPRVGASYEQYF
TRBD2	TRBV7-3	-	TRBJ2-1	CASSFELAGDNEQFF
-	TRBV10-3	-	TRBJ2-1	CAINGRASFSYNEQFF
TRBD1	TRBV28	-	TRBJ2-7	CASTAPGGSSYEQYF
-	TRBV5-6	-	TRBJ2-1	CASSFGLKNEQFF
TRBD1	TRBV27	-	TRBJ1-1	CASISQGASPQAFF
TRBD1	TRBV6-1	-	TRBJ2-2	CASSARQGTAGELFF
-	TRBV18	-	TRBJ2-7	CASSPSLEQYF
-	TRBV18	-	TRBJ2-1	CASSPPGYNEQFF
TRBD2	TRBV2	-	TRBJ2-5	CASRVSGGAGETQYF
TRBD1	TRBV5-6	-	TRBJ2-2	CASSRYRDRYTGELFF
-	TRBV27	-	TRBJ2-7	CASSFRTASYEQYF
-	TRBV9	medium-sized	TRBJ2-1	CASSVTGTPYNEQFF
-	TRBV11-3	-	TRBJ2-3	CASSPPGDTQYF
-	TRBV5-1	-	TRBJ2-2	CASSSGRTGTGELFF
TRBD1	TRBV28	once	TRBJ1-2	CASSSHSTGYIRYGYTF
-	TRBV7-3	few	TRBJ2-1	CASSLDRFSEQFF
-	TRBV9	once	TRBJ1-4	CASSPNLLGGSALFF
-	TRBV2	-	TRBJ2-7	CASKQIASVYEQYF
-	TRBV6-7	few	TRBJ1-2	CASSLLGRSCGYTF
-	TRBV15	-	TRBJ1-3	CATSRAGVPGNTIYF
TRBD2	TRBV7-2	-	TRBJ2-7	CASSRRGAAGGVQYF
TRBD2	TRBV14	-	TRBJ2-7	CASRGTTGGTYEQYF
-	TRBV5-4	-	TRBJ2-5	CASSLEVGAETQYF
TRBD1	TRBV6-6	-	TRBJ1-5	CASSSRQGSSNQPQHF
TRBD2	TRBV9	-	TRBJ2-3	CASGGSGSKTDTQYF
-	TRBV7-2	-	TRBJ2-1	CASRLRTGSSYNEQFF
-	TRBV7-9	few	TRBJ2-3	CASSLGLGKSTDTQYF
TRBD1	TRBV11-2	-	TRBJ1-1	CASRAQGGAFF
-	TRBV28	-	TRBJ2-7	CASSYPGLRGRGLYEQYF
-	TRBV6-5	-	TRBJ1-4	CASSYRGGFSEKLFF
-	TRBV2	-	TRBJ2-5	CASRTGISETQYF
-	TRBV6-1	-	TRBJ1-2	CASSEGMGRNYGYTF
-	TRBV28	-	TRBJ2-2	CASTPFSGGVLSAGELFF
-	TRBV5-6	-	TRBJ1-2	CASSLPPAGDYGYTF
-	TRBV7-9	-	TRBJ1-1	CASSLGPSSDTEAFF